The T cell receptor beta chain under discussion was sequenced for a study of tumor-infiltrating lymphocytes in primary liver carcinoma. Investigators took RNA and DNA out together from 20-30 mg of unsorted bulk tissue. Primary liver carcinoma in the patients was surgically resected. Comment on this clonotype: The conserved phenylalanine or tryptophan normally closing the CDR3 is absent here, so this likely arose from a read error. No DNA is shown, since the ends of the CDR3 on it are uncertain; the CDR3 is the one TCRdb lists.

Making TCR beta cDNA involved 400 to 600 ng total RNA and a constant-region primer. For TCR beta, libraries were produced by three nested multiplex PCR rounds using slightly modified ARM-PCR. Running ten to eleven cycles apiece, the first two PCR rounds relied on TRBV1-TRBV30 forward primers together with a C-beta reverse primer. From the multiplex PCR reads, TCRdb called clonotypes with MiXCR, one entry per CDR3 protein. The sample holds about 23,000 distinct CDR3 sequences, over 60% seen once. In germline, CDR1 is LGHNA, CDR2 YNFKEQ. The CDR3 spans 14 amino acids, including both terminal residues. This chain joins TRBV4-2 and TRBJ2-7; the DNA was not used to check the table's D call, TRBD2. This sequence was found in a woman younger than 45 with primary liver carcinoma and hepatitis B virus infection. The specimen was liver tumor tissue from sampling region 5. Documented subset: tumor region T5, tumor centre. CDR3: CASSLGPYVYERYL.